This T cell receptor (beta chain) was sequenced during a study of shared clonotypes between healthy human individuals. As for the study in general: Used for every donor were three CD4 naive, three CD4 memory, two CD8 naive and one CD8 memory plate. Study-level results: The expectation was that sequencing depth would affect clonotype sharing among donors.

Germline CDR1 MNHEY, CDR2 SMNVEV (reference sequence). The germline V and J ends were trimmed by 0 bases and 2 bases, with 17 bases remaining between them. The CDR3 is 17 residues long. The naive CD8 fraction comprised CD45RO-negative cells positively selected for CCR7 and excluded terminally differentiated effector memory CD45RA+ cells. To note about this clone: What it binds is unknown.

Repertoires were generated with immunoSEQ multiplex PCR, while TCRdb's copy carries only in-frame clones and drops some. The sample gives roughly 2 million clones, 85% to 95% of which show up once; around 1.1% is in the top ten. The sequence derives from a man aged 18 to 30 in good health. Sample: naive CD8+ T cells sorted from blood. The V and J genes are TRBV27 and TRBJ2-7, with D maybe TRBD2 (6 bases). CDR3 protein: CASSLSPGSRFAYEQYF. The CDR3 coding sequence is TGTGCCAGCAGTTTATCTCCCGGGAGCCGGTTTGCCTACGAGCAGTACTTC.